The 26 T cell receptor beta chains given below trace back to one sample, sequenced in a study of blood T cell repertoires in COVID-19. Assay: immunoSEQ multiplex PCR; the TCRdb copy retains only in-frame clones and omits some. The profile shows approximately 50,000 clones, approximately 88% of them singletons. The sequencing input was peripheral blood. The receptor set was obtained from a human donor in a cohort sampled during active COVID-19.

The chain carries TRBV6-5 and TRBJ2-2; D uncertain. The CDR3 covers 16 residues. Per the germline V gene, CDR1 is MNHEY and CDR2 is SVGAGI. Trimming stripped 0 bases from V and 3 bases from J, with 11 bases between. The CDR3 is CASSYSIRTDTGELFF. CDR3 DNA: TGTGCCAGCAGTTACTCGATTAGAACAGACACCGGGGAGCTGTTTTTT.

CDR3 residues: CASSLTGGAEQFF. In nucleotides, the CDR3 is TGTGCCAGCAGTTTAACAGGGGGCGCTGAGCAGTTCTTC. The chain uses TRBV12-3 or TRBV12-4 and TRBJ2-1; 9 bases align to TRBD1. J lost 9 bases, V lost 2 bases, and 2 bases had no gene match. The CDR3 contains 13 residues.

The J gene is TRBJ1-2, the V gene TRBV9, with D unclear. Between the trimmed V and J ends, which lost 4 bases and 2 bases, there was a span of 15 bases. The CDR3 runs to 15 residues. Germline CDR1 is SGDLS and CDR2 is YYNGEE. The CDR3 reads CASSPGSGLNYGYTF. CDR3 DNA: TGTGCCAGCAGCCCTGGGAGTGGGTTAAACTATGGCTACACCTTC.

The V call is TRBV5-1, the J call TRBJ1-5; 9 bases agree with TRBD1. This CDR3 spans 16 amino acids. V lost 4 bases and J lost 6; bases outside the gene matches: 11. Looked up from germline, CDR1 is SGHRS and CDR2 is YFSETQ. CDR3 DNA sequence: TGCGCCAGCAGCCCTGGAGGACAGGGGATTGGTCAGCCCCAGCATTTT. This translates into CASSPGGQGIGQPQHF.

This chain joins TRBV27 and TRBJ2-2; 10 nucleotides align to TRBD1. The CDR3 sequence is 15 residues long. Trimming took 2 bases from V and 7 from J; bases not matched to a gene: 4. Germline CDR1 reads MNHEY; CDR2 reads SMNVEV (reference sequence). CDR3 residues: CASSLRQGAGGELFF. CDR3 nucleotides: TGTGCCAGCAGTTTACGACAGGGGGCAGGCGGGGAGCTGTTTTTT.

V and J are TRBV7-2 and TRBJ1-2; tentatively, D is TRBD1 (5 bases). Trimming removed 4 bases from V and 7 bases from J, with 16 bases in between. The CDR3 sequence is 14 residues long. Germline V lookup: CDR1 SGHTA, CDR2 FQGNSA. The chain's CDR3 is CASSSPGGEGGYTF. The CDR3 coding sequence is TGTGCCAGCAGCTCCCCGGGGGGGGAGGGTGGCTACACCTTC.

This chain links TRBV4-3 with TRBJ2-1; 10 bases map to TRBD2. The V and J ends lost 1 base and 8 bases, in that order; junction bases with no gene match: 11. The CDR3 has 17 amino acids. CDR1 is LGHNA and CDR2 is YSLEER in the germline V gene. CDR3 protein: CASSQVPSGGAVDEQFF. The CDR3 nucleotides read TGCGCCAGCAGCCAAGTCCCCAGCGGGGGGGCCGTGGATGAGCAGTTCTTC.

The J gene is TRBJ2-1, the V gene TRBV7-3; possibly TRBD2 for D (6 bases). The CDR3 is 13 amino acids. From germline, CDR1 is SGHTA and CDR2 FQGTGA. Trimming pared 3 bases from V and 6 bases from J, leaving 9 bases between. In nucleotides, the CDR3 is TGTGCCAGCAGCTTCGGACTAACCAATGAGCAGTTCTTC. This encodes CASSFGLTNEQFF.

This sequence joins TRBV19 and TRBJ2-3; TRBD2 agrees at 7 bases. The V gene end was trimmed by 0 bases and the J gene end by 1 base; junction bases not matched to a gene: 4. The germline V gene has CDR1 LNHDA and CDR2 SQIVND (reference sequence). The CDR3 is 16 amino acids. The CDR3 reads CASSIEVLAGTDTQYF. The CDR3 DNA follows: TGTGCCAGTAGTATAGAGGTCCTAGCGGGCACAGATACGCAGTATTTT.

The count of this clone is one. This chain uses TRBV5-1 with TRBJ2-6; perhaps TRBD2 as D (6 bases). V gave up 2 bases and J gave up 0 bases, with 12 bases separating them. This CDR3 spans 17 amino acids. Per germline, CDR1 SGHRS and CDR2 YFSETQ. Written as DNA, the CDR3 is TGCGCCAGCAGCTTAGGGACGGGGGTCTCTGGGGCCAACGTCCTGACTTTC. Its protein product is CASSLGTGVSGANVLTF.

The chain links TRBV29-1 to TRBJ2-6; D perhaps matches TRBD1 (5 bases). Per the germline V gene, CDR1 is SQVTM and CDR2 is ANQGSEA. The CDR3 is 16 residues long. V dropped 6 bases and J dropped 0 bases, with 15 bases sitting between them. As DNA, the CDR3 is TGCAGCGTATCGGACACGTGGACCTCTGGGGCCAACGTCCTGACTTTC. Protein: CSVSDTWTSGANVLTF.

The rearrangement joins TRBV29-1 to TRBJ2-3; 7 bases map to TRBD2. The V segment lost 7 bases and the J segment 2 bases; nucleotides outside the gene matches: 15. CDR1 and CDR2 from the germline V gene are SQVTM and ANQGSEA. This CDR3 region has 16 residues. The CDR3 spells CSARVRGGGATDTQYF. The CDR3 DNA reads TGCAGCGCCCGGGTGAGGGGCGGGGGAGCCACAGATACGCAGTATTTT.

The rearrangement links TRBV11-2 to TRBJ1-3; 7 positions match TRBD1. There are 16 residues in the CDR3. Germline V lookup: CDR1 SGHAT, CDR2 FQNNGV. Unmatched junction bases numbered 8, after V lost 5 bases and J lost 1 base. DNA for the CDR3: TGTGCCAGCAGCATATCATTACAGGGGTCTGGAAACACCATATATTTT. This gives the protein CASSISLQGSGNTIYF.

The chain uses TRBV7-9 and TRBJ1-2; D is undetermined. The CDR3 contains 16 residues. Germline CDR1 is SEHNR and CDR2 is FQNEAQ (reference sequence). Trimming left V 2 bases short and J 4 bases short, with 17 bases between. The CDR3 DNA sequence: TGTGCCAGCAGCTTACAGACTACCACGGACGCCTATGGCTACACCTTC. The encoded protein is CASSLQTTTDAYGYTF.

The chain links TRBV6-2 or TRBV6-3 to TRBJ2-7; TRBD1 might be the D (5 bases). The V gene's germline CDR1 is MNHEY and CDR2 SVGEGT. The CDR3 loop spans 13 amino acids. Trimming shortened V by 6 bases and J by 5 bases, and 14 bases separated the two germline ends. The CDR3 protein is CASSESRDDEQYF. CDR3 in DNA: TGTGCCAGCAGCGAGAGCAGGGATGACGAGCAGTACTTC.

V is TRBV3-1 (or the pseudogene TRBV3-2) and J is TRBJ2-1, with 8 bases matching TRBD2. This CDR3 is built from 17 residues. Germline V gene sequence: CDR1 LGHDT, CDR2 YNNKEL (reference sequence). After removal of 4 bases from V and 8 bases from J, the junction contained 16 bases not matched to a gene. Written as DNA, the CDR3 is TGTGCCAGCAGCCTTCCGCGGGGGGCGGGAGGAGGGTATGAGCAGTTCTTC. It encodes CASSLPRGAGGGYEQFF.

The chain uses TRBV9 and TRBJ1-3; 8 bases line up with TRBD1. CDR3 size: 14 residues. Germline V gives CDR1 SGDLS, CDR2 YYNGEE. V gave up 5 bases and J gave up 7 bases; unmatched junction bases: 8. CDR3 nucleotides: TGTGCCAGCAGTGAGGGGACAGGCCTTAACACCATATATTTT. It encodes CASSEGTGLNTIYF.

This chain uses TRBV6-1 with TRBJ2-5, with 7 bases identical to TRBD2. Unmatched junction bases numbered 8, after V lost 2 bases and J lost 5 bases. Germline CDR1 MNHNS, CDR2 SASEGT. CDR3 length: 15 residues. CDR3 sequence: CASSERGERRETQYF. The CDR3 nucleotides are TGTGCCAGCAGTGAACGGGGGGAACGAAGGGAGACCCAGTACTTC.

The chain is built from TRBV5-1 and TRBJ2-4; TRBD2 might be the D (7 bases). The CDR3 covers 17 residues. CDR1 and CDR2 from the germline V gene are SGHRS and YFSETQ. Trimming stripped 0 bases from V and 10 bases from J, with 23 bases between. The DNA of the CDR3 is TGCGCCAGCAGCTTGGGGGACATACAGGGCCCCGGGGGGATTCAGTACTTC. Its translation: CASSLGDIQGPGGIQYF.

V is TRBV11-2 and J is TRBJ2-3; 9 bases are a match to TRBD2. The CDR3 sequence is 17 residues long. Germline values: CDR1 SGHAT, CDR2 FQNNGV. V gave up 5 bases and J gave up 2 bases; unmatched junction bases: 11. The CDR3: CASSGLTSGNPTDTQYF. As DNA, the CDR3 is TGTGCCAGCAGCGGTTTGACTAGCGGTAATCCCACAGATACGCAGTATTTT.

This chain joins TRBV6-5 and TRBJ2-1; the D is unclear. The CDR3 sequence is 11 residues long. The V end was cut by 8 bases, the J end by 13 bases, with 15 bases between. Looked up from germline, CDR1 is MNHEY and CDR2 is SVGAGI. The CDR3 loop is CASRTSRTQFF. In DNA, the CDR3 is TGTGCCAGCCGAACGTCCCGTACACAGTTCTTC.

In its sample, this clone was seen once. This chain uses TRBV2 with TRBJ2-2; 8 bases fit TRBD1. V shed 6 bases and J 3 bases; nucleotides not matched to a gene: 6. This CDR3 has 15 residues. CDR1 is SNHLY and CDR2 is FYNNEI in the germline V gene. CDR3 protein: CASRNDRGDTGELFF. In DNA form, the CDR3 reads TGTGCCAGCAGAAACGACAGGGGTGACACCGGGGAGCTGTTTTTT. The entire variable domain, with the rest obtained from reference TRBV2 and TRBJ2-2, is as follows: EPEVTQTPSHQVTQMGQEVILRCVPISNHLYFYWYRQILGQKVEFLVSFYNNEISEKSEIFDDQFSVERPDGSNFTLKIRSTKLEDSAMYFCASRNDRGDTGELFFGEGSRLTVL.

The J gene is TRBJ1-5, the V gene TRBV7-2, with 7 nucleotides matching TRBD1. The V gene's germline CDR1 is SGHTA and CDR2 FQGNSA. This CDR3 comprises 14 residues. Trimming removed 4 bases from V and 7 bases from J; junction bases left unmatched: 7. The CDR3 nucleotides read TGTGCCAGCAGCTCTCGACAGGGAGAACAGCCCCAGCATTTT. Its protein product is CASSSRQGEQPQHF.

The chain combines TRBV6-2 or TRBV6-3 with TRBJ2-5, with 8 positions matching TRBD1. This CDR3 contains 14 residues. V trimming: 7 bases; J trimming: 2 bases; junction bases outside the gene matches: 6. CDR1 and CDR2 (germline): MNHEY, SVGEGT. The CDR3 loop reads CASNPGTGQETQYF. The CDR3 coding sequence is TGTGCCAGCAACCCCGGGACAGGACAAGAGACCCAGTACTTC.

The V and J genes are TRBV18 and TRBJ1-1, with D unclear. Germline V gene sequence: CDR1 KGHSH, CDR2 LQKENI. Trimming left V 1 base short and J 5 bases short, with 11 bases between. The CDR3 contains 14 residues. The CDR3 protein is CASSPRGRETEAFF. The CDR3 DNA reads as TGTGCCAGCTCACCACGTGGGAGGGAAACTGAAGCTTTCTTT.

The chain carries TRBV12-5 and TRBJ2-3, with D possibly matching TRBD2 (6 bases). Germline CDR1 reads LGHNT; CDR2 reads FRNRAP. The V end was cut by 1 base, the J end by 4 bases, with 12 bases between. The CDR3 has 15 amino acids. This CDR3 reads CASGLGLGTPDTQYF. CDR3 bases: TGTGCTAGTGGTTTGGGACTAGGGACGCCAGATACGCAGTATTTT.